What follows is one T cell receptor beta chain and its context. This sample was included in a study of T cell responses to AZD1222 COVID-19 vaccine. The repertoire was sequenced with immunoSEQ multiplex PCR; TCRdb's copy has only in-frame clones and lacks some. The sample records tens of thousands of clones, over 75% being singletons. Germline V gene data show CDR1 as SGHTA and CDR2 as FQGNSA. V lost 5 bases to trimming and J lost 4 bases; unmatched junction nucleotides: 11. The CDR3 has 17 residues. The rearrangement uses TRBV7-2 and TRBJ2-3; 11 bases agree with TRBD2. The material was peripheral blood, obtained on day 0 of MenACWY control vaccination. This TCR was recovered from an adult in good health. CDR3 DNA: TGTGCCAGCAGCAGAAATAGCGGGAGGGCCATGTCAGATACGCAGTATTTT. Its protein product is CASSRNSGRAMSDTQYF. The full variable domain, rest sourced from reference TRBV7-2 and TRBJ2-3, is GAGVSQSPSNKVTEKGKDVELRCDPISGHTALYWYRQSLGQGLEFLIYFQGNSAPDKSGLPSDRFSAERTGGSVSTLTIQRTQQEDSAVYLCASSRNSGRAMSDTQYFGPGTRLTVL.